A single sample is the source of the 4 T cell receptor beta chains below, sequenced in a study (dated by TCRdb to the mid-2010s). The library was generated by 5' RACE. Sequencer: Illumina MiSeq. The raw public data were reprocessed by TCRdb itself: fastp quality trimming at Q25, MiXCR clonotype calling, in-frame beta chains only. Identical CDR3 proteins give one entry, which carries the most common genes and DNA. In this sample the table shows 25,000 to 40,000 distinct CDR3 sequences, around a quarter of which occur a single time. 4.3% of the sample belongs to the ten largest clones. The sequenced sample consisted of memory CD4+ T cells sorted from blood. The cell subset or site label for this specimen denotes: memory CD4+ T cells, CD4+CD45RO+CD25-. These receptors were obtained from a female donor with breast cancer.

The rearrangement joins TRBV20-1 to TRBJ2-7; D ambiguous. Germline loops: CDR1 DFQATT, CDR2 SNEGSKA (reference sequence). The CDR3 contains 12 residues. Trimming pared 3 bases from V and 4 bases from J, leaving 10 bases between. The CDR3 spells CSASSRLYEQYF. The CDR3 DNA sequence: TGCAGTGCTAGTTCCCGATTGTACGAGCAGTACTTC.

This clonotype was detected ten times or more. This chain links TRBV7-9 with TRBJ1-1; TRBD1 is a possible D gene (5 bases). Trimming took 5 bases from V and 6 from J, leaving 25 bases between them. The CDR3 loop spans 17 amino acids. Germline V gives CDR1 SEHNR, CDR2 FQNEAQ (reference sequence). The CDR3 loop is CASSPAGAPNRGAEAFF. As DNA, the CDR3 is TGTGCCAGCAGCCCCGCCGGGGCCCCCAACCGCGGAGCTGAAGCTTTCTTT.

The sample holds a few counts of this clonotype. The chain joins TRBV5-1 to TRBJ2-2; TRBD1 is a possible D gene (6 bases). The V gene's germline CDR1 is SGHRS and CDR2 YFSETQ. There are 17 residues in the CDR3. Trimming took 1 base from V and 0 from J, leaving 13 bases between them. CDR3 coding DNA: TGCGCCAGCAGCTTGAGACAGGACCATCCGAACACCGGGGAGCTGTTTTTT. It translates to CASSLRQDHPNTGELFF.

This clonotype was detected only a few times. The J gene is TRBJ2-1, the V gene TRBV5-4; no clear D gene. CDR3 size: 11 residues. The germline V and J ends were trimmed by 0 bases and 11 bases, with 6 bases remaining between them. CDR1 and CDR2 (germline): SGHNT, YYREEE (reference sequence). This CDR3 reads CASSLVGKQFF. DNA for the CDR3: TGTGCCAGCAGCTTGGTGGGCAAGCAGTTCTTC. The full variable domain, completed using reference TRBV5-4 and TRBJ2-1, is ETGVTQSPTHLIKTRGQQVTLRCSSQSGHNTVSWYQQALGQGPQFIFQYYREEENGRGNFPPRFSGLQFPNYSSELNVNALELDDSALYLCASSLVGKQFFGPGTRLTVL.